Presented here are 19 T cell receptor beta chains from one specimen sequenced in a study of breast tumors, draining lymph nodes, adjacent tissues. Samples came from axillary lymph nodes draining the breast cancer. TCRdb reprocessed the multiplex PCR reads with MiXCR, giving one entry per CDR3 protein. Among 150,000 to 200,000 distinct CDR3 sequences listed, 30% to 40% were seen once. Specimen: axillary lymph node tissue. These receptors were obtained from a female donor with breast cancer. Some clones in this sample may be carry-over from other donors' samples.

This chain links TRBV19 with TRBJ1-5; D uncertain. The V and J ends lost 8 bases and 11 bases respectively, with 28 bases between them. The CDR3 loop spans 16 amino acids. Germline V CDR1 and CDR2: LNHDA, SQIVND (reference sequence). The CDR3 here is CASSLLAGGGGETQHF. In DNA, the CDR3 is TGTGCCAGTTCTTTATTAGCGGGAGGAGGAGGAGAGACCCAGCATTTT. The full variable domain, its missing parts supplied by reference TRBV19 and TRBJ1-5, is DGGITQSPKYLFRKEGQNVTLSCEQNLNHDAMYWYRQDPGQGLRLIYYSQIVNDFQKGDIAEGYSVSREKKESFPLTVTSAQKNPTAFYLCASSLLAGGGGETQHFGDGTRLSIL.

This clonotype was counted a few times. The chain carries TRBV28 and TRBJ2-7, with D perhaps matching TRBD2 (6 bases). The V end lost 7 bases, the J end lost 5 bases, and 27 bases lay between the germline ends. Germline V gives CDR1 MDHEN, CDR2 SYDVKM. The CDR3 contains 17 residues. The CDR3 is CASTQAPGTSFVNEQYF. The CDR3 DNA reads as TGTGCCAGCACTCAGGCCCCCGGGACTTCCTTCGTAAACGAGCAGTACTTC.

This clonotype was seen at least ten times. The gene calls are TRBV5-8 and TRBJ2-1, with 9 nucleotides matching TRBD2. CDR1 is SGHTS and CDR2 is YDEGEE in the germline V gene. Trimming at V came to 3 bases and at J to 4 bases, leaving 8 bases not matched to a gene. This CDR3 spans 16 amino acids. CDR3 nucleotide sequence: TGTGCCAGCAGCTCCGGTCGACTAGCGGCATACAATGAGCAGTTCTTC. Its protein product is CASSSGRLAAYNEQFF. Full variable domain (outside the CDR3, taken from reference TRBV5-8 and TRBJ2-1): EAGVTQSPTHLIKTRGQQATLRCSPISGHTSVYWYQQALGLGLQFLLWYDEGEERNRGNFPPRFSGRQFPNYSSELNVNALELEDSALYLCASSSGRLAAYNEQFFGPGTRLTVL.

This clonotype was seen at least ten times. This chain joins TRBV4-2 and TRBJ2-7; either TRBD1 or TRBD2 may supply D (5 bases each). Germline lookup yields CDR1 LGHNA and CDR2 YNFKEQ. Trimming took off 0 bases at V and 3 bases at J, with 12 bases between the two ends. This CDR3 is built from 15 residues. This CDR3 is CASSQDEGSFYEQYF. The CDR3 nucleotides read TGTGCCAGCAGCCAAGATGAGGGGTCGTTCTACGAGCAGTACTTC.

The sample holds many counts of this clonotype. This chain joins TRBV19 and TRBJ2-7; D possibly corresponds to TRBD1 (6 bases). The V end lost 6 bases, the J end lost 8 bases, and 20 bases lay between the germline ends. This CDR3 is built from 14 residues. Germline V CDR1 and CDR2: LNHDA, SQIVND (reference sequence). The CDR3 loop is CASRGQHPLRQQYF. The CDR3 region has the DNA TGTGCCAGTAGGGGACAACACCCTCTCAGACAGCAGTACTTC.

V is TRBV2 and J is TRBJ1-5; D possibly corresponds to TRBD1 (6 bases). Germline V CDR1 and CDR2: SNHLY, FYNNEI. V gave up 8 bases and J gave up 4 bases, with 15 bases separating them. CDR3 size: 14 residues. The CDR3 loop reads CASGGGHLNQPQHF. The CDR3 region has the DNA TGTGCCAGCGGGGGGGGACACCTTAATCAGCCCCAGCATTTT. Variable domain in full (rest from reference TRBV2 and TRBJ1-5): EPEVTQTPSHQVTQMGQEVILRCVPISNHLYFYWYRQILGQKVEFLVSFYNNEISEKSEIFDDQFSVERPDGSNFTLKIRSTKLEDSAMYFCASGGGHLNQPQHFGDGTRLSIL.

As regards this clonotype: This CDR3 is missing its conserved last phenylalanine or tryptophan, likely due to a read error. The chain recombines TRBV7-7 with TRBJ2-5; D is unclear. Germline CDR1 is SSHAT and CDR2 is FNYEAQ (reference sequence). The CDR3 is made up of 13 amino acids. The CDR3 protein is CASSFGYRETQYS. In DNA form, the CDR3 reads TGTGCTAGCAGCTTTGGCTACCGAGAGACCCAGTACTCC.

This clonotype was counted between two and nine times. The CDR3 loop is CSAPGWTGTEAFF. The CDR3 DNA reads as TGCAGTGCTCCGGGGTGGACGGGCACTGAAGCTTTCTTT. The chain links TRBV20-1 to TRBJ1-1; D gene ambiguous. Trimming removed 5 bases from V and 4 bases from J, with 14 bases in between. Germline assignment: CDR1 DFQATT and CDR2 SNEGSKA (reference sequence). This CDR3 has 13 amino acids.

The table lists this clonotype with many counts. This rearrangement joins TRBV19 to TRBJ1-4; no clear D. Germline assignment: CDR1 LNHDA and CDR2 SQIVND (reference sequence). The V end was cut by 0 bases, the J end by 7 bases, with 15 bases between. This CDR3 is built from 16 residues. The CDR3 sequence is CASSIDKGVTGEKLFF. The CDR3 coding sequence is TGTGCCAGTAGTATAGACAAAGGAGTAACGGGTGAAAAACTGTTTTTT.

This clonotype showed up many times. The CDR3 DNA reads TGTGCCAGCAGCTTAAGCGGGGGTAATGGCGGGGAGCTGTTTTTT. Residues: CASSLSGGNGGELFF. The J gene is TRBJ2-2, the V gene TRBV7-3, with 7 bases aligning to TRBD2. V gave up 1 base and J gave up 7 bases; unmatched junction bases: 6. The CDR3 extends over 15 amino acids. Germline assignment: CDR1 SGHTA and CDR2 FQGTGA.

This clonotype appeared many times. V gene TRBV2 combines with J gene TRBJ2-3; no firm D call. Germline V gene sequence: CDR1 SNHLY, CDR2 FYNNEI. V was shortened by 6 bases and J by 2 bases, with 18 bases between the two germline ends. This CDR3 is 16 amino acids long. In nucleotides, the CDR3 is TGTGCCAGCAGCCGTCGAAATCTAGGCATCACAGATACGCAGTATTTT. Translating gives CASSRRNLGITDTQYF.

This clonotype was seen just once. J is TRBJ1-2 and V is TRBV12-3 or TRBV12-4, with a weak D call TRBD1 (5 bases). The CDR3 extends over 13 amino acids. Trimming stripped 7 bases from V and 4 bases from J, with 13 bases between. The CDR3, as DNA: TGTGCCAGCACTCCAGGGTCCTCCTATGGCTACACCTTC. Translating it yields CASTPGSSYGYTF.

This clonotype came up many times. The chain links TRBV4-1 to TRBJ1-6, with D possibly being TRBD1 (5 bases). V gave up 1 base and J gave up 2 bases, with 12 bases separating them. The CDR3 consists of 17 residues. CDR1 is MGHRA and CDR2 is YSYEKL in the germline V gene. Here the CDR3 reads CASSQVVRVAYNSPLHF. In nucleotides, the CDR3 is TGCGCCAGCAGCCAAGTCGTCAGGGTAGCCTATAATTCACCCCTCCACTTT.

The chain employs TRBV2 and TRBJ2-6; tentative D call: TRBD1 (5 bases). V dropped 3 bases and J dropped 2 bases, with 11 bases sitting between them. Germline values: CDR1 SNHLY, CDR2 FYNNEI. This CDR3 region has 16 residues. The DNA for the CDR3 is TGTGCCAGCAGTGAGCTGTTAGGGGCTGGGGCCAACGTCCTGACTTTC. As protein: CASSELLGAGANVLTF.

About this clonotype itself: A much larger clone lies one base from this, so it may be a read error. In this CDR3 the conserved last residue, phenylalanine or tryptophan, is missing, so a read error is likely. The V gene is TRBV30, the J gene TRBJ2-2; TRBD2 aligns across 9 bases. The CDR3 covers 16 residues. Germline V gene lookup returns CDR1 GTSNPN and CDR2 SVGIG (reference sequence). V lost 4 bases to trimming and J lost 7 bases; unmatched junction nucleotides: 13. The CDR3 sequence is CAWKSREGPKVGELFL. CDR3 coding DNA: TGTGCCTGGAAGTCGCGGGAGGGCCCAAAGGTCGGGGAGCTGTTTCTT.

On this clonotype itself: One end of the junction fails to match germline, which may point to a read error. The chain uses TRBV11-2 and TRBJ2-3; tentatively, D is TRBD2 (5 bases). The length of the CDR3 is 12 residues. Per germline, CDR1 SGHAT and CDR2 FQNNGV. CDR3 sequence (DNA): TGTGCCAGCAGCTTACTAGCAGATACGCACCATTTT. Encoded protein: CASSLLADTHHF.

The gene calls are TRBV11-2 and TRBJ2-3; TRBD2 is a possible D gene (8 bases). Germline V gene data show CDR1 as SGHAT and CDR2 as FQNNGV. The CDR3 sequence is 18 residues long. Trimming removed 0 bases from V and 6 bases from J, with 22 bases in between. The CDR3 coding sequence is TGTGCCAGCAGCTTAGATTTGGGGACAGCGGGGGCGGGGGATACGCAGTATTTT. Its translation: CASSLDLGTAGAGDTQYF.

The table lists this clonotype with many counts. V and J are TRBV6-5 and TRBJ2-3; TRBD1 aligns across 7 bases. This CDR3 region has 14 residues. V lost 6 bases, J lost 2 bases, and 5 bases stayed unmatched. Germline CDR1 and CDR2: MNHEY and SVGAGI. CDR3 DNA sequence: TGTGCCAGCAGCACTACAGGGGCCACAGATACGCAGTATTTT. As protein: CASSTTGATDTQYF.

This clonotype was seen at least ten times. The chain has TRBV7-9 and TRBJ1-2; 11 nucleotides line up with TRBD1. Trimming cost V 5 bases and J 5 bases; bases outside gene matches: 4. Germline CDR1 reads SEHNR; CDR2 reads FQNEAQ (reference sequence). The CDR3 is 14 residues long. In DNA form, the CDR3 reads TGTGCCAGCAGCAGGACAGGGGGCAGGTATGGCTACACCTTC. It is translated as CASSRTGGRYGYTF.